Below are 21 T cell receptor beta chains sequenced from a single sample in a study of T cell responses to AZD1222 COVID-19 vaccine. Some clones are missing from TCRdb's copy, which holds only in-frame ones; the method was immunoSEQ multiplex PCR. The sample carries 70,000 to 95,000 clones, 80% to 90% recorded once. The input for sequencing was peripheral blood, taken 28 days after the second AZD1222 dose. The receptors shown here come from an adult who received the AZD1222 COVID-19 vaccine.

The chain joins TRBV5-1 to TRBJ2-3, with 10 positions matching TRBD1. V gave up 4 bases and J gave up 6 bases; unmatched junction bases: 11. In germline, CDR1 is SGHRS, CDR2 YFSETQ. The CDR3 sequence is 16 residues long. The CDR3 sequence: CASSPSSGTGVDTQYF. The CDR3 DNA is TGCGCCAGCAGCCCTTCCTCCGGGACAGGGGTCGATACGCAGTATTTT.

The CDR3 DNA is TGCGCCAGCAGCCTGGTGACAGGGACGGATGCCGGGGAGCTGTTTTTT. It encodes CASSLVTGTDAGELFF. The chain joins TRBV4-1 to TRBJ2-2, with 7 bases aligning to TRBD1. The CDR3 totals 16 residues. With V trimmed by 4 bases and J by 6 bases, 11 bases remained unmatched. CDR1 and CDR2 (germline): MGHRA, YSYEKL.

This clone was seen a single time. The genes are TRBV19 and TRBJ2-5; maybe TRBD1 (6 bases). The V gene lost 5 bases and the J gene lost 2 bases, with 12 bases spanning the gap. The CDR3 loop spans 14 amino acids. The germline gives CDR1 LNHDA, CDR2 SQIVND (reference sequence). CDR3 DNA sequence: TGTGCCAGTAGTGATGGACAGCTTCAAGAGACCCAGTACTTC. This codes for CASSDGQLQETQYF.

V and J are TRBV25-1 and TRBJ1-2, with 7 nucleotides matching TRBD1. The CDR3 is made up of 16 amino acids. CDR1 and CDR2 (germline): MGHDK, SYGVNS. The V gene end was trimmed by 0 bases and the J gene end by 3 bases; junction bases not matched to a gene: 7. Here the CDR3 reads CASSEYGTDHHYGYTF. CDR3 bases: TGTGCCAGCAGTGAATACGGGACAGATCACCACTATGGCTACACCTTC.

This clone was counted between two and nine times. V usage is TRBV20-1 and J usage is TRBJ1-1, with D unclear. Germline V CDR1 and CDR2: DFQATT, SNEGSKA (reference sequence). Trimming took off 2 bases at V and 7 bases at J, with 8 bases between the two ends. There are 11 residues in the CDR3. The CDR3 here is CSARWAGEAFF. The CDR3 DNA sequence: TGCAGTGCTAGATGGGCAGGTGAAGCTTTCTTT.

The V and J genes are TRBV29-1 and TRBJ2-3; TRBD1 matches at 8 bases. The ends lost 5 bases at V and 5 bases at J; junction bases unmatched: 6. The CDR3 totals 13 residues. Germline assignment: CDR1 SQVTM and CDR2 ANQGSEA. CDR3 amino acids: CSVQQGVGDTQYF. The CDR3 DNA follows: TGCAGCGTTCAACAGGGGGTGGGAGATACGCAGTATTTT.

The chain recombines TRBV4-1 with TRBJ2-2; TRBD1 matches 7 bases. Per germline, CDR1 MGHRA and CDR2 YSYEKL. The CDR3 contains 15 residues. V lost 4 bases and J lost 4; bases outside the gene matches: 6. CDR3 DNA sequence: TGCGCCAGCAGCCTATGGGACAGTCCCACCGGGGAGCTGTTTTTT. It encodes CASSLWDSPTGELFF.

To note about this clone: The sample carries other DNA sequences with the same CDR3. CDR3 coding DNA: TGTGCCAGCTCACCGGGACAAGACTATGGCTACACCTTC. Protein: CASSPGQDYGYTF. The chain couples TRBV18 to TRBJ1-2; a weak D match, TRBD1 (6 bases). CDR3 size: 13 residues. Germline CDR1 is KGHSH and CDR2 is LQKENI. With 3 bases removed from V and 3 bases from J, the gap between germline ends came to 8 bases. The full variable domain, completed using reference TRBV18 and TRBJ1-2, is NAGVMQNPRHLVRRRGQEARLRCSPMKGHSHVYWYRQLPEEGLKFMVYLQKENIIDESGMPKERFSAEFPKEGPSILRIQQVVRGDSAAYFCASSPGQDYGYTFGSGTRLTVV.

This chain connects TRBV5-1 to TRBJ2-7; no definite D call. V was shortened by 0 bases and J by 7 bases, with 11 bases between the two germline ends. This CDR3 comprises 13 residues. Germline V gene lookup returns CDR1 SGHRS and CDR2 YFSETQ. As DNA, the CDR3 is TGCGCCAGCAGCTTGGCCCTTTTCGGGGAGCAGTACTTC. It translates to CASSLALFGEQYF.

This clone was seen just once. The chain employs TRBV20-1 and TRBJ1-6; D is unresolved. V gave up 3 bases and J gave up 6 bases, with 9 bases separating them. CDR1 DFQATT and CDR2 SNEGSKA come from the germline V gene (reference sequence). The CDR3 sequence is 13 residues long. The CDR3 sequence is CSASFRSNSPLHF. DNA of the CDR3: TGCAGTGCTAGTTTCAGGAGTAATTCACCCCTCCACTTT.

V gene TRBV7-8 combines with J gene TRBJ2-7, with 11 nucleotides matching TRBD2. The CDR3 is 15 amino acids. CDR1 is SGHVS and CDR2 is FQNEAQ in the germline V gene. V lost 0 bases and J lost 5; bases outside the gene matches: 3. DNA of the CDR3: TGTGCCAGCAGCTTAGCGTTAGCGGGAGGGCACGAGCAGTACTTC. It yields the protein CASSLALAGGHEQYF.

The CDR3: CASSLGVSDTQYF. Written as DNA, the CDR3 is TGCGCCAGCAGCTTGGGAGTTTCAGATACGCAGTATTTT. This chain links TRBV5-1 with TRBJ2-3; D is uncertain. This CDR3 is 13 amino acids long. Germline V gene lookup returns CDR1 SGHRS and CDR2 YFSETQ. Trimming stripped 0 bases from V and 4 bases from J, with 6 bases between.

This chain uses TRBV9 with TRBJ1-2; possibly TRBD1 for D (6 bases). The germline V and J ends were trimmed by 5 bases and 5 bases, with 16 bases remaining between them. CDR3 size: 14 residues. CDR1 is SGDLS and CDR2 is YYNGEE in the germline V gene. Here the CDR3 DNA reads TGTGCCAGCAGTGCCAACGGGGGCGGGTATGGCTACACCTTC. Amino acids: CASSANGGGYGYTF.

The chain joins TRBV6-5 to TRBJ2-7; TRBD2 aligns across 7 bases. The CDR3 consists of 16 residues. J lost 3 bases, V lost 0 bases, and 8 bases had no gene match. From germline, CDR1 is MNHEY and CDR2 SVGAGI. The CDR3 coding sequence is TGTGCCAGCAGTTACTCGAGTCAGCGCGGGAGCTACGAGCAGTACTTC. It is translated as CASSYSSQRGSYEQYF.

The chain employs TRBV2 and TRBJ1-6, with D hard to call. The CDR3 spans 14 residues. Germline V gene sequence: CDR1 SNHLY, CDR2 FYNNEI. Trimming took off 7 bases at V and 2 bases at J, with 9 bases between the two ends. The CDR3 nucleotides read TGTGCCAGCAAGATCAGTACCTATAATTCACCCCTCCACTTT. It yields the protein CASKISTYNSPLHF.

The J gene is TRBJ1-1, the V gene TRBV11-2; D not resolved. V was cut by 1 base and J by 1 base, with 13 bases left in between. Germline CDR1 SGHAT, CDR2 FQNNGV. This CDR3 contains 16 residues. In nucleotides, the CDR3 is TGTGCCAGCAGCTTAGGCCCCCTGTGGTGGAACACTGAAGCTTTCTTT. This translates into CASSLGPLWWNTEAFF.

CDR3 residues: CASSLSPGQPQHF. The CDR3 nucleotides read TGTGCCAGCAGCTTGAGCCCCGGTCAGCCCCAGCATTTT. The chain combines TRBV11-2 with TRBJ1-5; D gene uncertain. The CDR3 totals 13 residues. The germline V gene has CDR1 SGHAT and CDR2 FQNNGV. Between the trimmed V and J ends, which lost 3 bases and 6 bases, there was a span of 9 bases.

This clone has just one count. This rearrangement joins TRBV11-2 to TRBJ1-3; no clear D gene. This CDR3 contains 13 residues. Germline values: CDR1 SGHAT, CDR2 FQNNGV. Deletions cut 5 bases from V and 2 bases from J, with 7 bases between. The CDR3 here is CASSQVAGNTIYF. In DNA, the CDR3 is TGTGCCAGCAGCCAGGTTGCTGGAAACACCATATATTTT.

This chain uses TRBV6-5 with TRBJ1-6; TRBD1 matches at 7 bases. This CDR3 is 15 amino acids long. Germline assignment: CDR1 MNHEY and CDR2 SVGAGI. Trimming took 2 bases from V and 10 from J; bases not matched to a gene: 8. The CDR3 loop is CASSYDETGRSPLHF. The CDR3 DNA sequence: TGTGCCAGCAGTTACGATGAGACAGGGCGCTCACCCCTCCACTTT.

The sample holds a few counts of this clone. The V call is TRBV3-1 (or the pseudogene TRBV3-2), the J call TRBJ1-1, with D possibly matching TRBD1 (5 bases). Germline CDR1 and CDR2: LGHDT and YNNKEL (reference sequence). The CDR3 is 14 amino acids. The germline V and J ends were trimmed by 4 bases and 8 bases, with 17 bases remaining between them. CDR3 bases: TGTGCCAGCAGCCCTACGACAGACGATACCGAAGCTTTCTTT. Amino acids: CASSPTTDDTEAFF.

The gene calls are TRBV4-2 and TRBJ1-4; 8 nucleotides line up with TRBD1. Germline V lookup: CDR1 LGHNA, CDR2 YNFKEQ. The CDR3 loop spans 17 amino acids. The trim removed 1 base at V and 8 bases at J, leaving 12 bases unmatched. The CDR3 loop reads CASSQVRPTGEDEKLFF. The DNA for the CDR3 is TGTGCCAGCAGCCAAGTCCGACCGACAGGGGAGGACGAAAAACTGTTTTTT.